This T cell receptor (beta chain) was documented in a study of Graves' ophthalmopathy and Graves' hyperthyroidism. Amplification targeted the TCR beta CDR3 regions, with RNA transcripts as the source material. The first round was an RT-PCR with HTBI primers, and the second round was a multiplex PCR. TCRdb re-derived calls from the multiplex PCR reads in MiXCR, one entry per CDR3 protein. The table lists 900,000 to 1,200,000 distinct CDR3 sequences, about 40% of them singletons. Looked up from germline, CDR1 is SEHNR and CDR2 is FQNEAQ (reference sequence). CDR3 length: 15 amino acids. V gave up 4 bases and J gave up 7 bases, with 14 bases separating them. The table lists this clonotype with many counts.

The rearrangement joins TRBV7-9 to TRBJ1-6, with a weak D call TRBD1 (6 bases). This TCR derives from an adult man with Graves' hyperthyroidism. Material for sequencing was peripheral blood or thyroid tissue (not recorded which). The CDR3 DNA reads as TGTGCCAGCAGCTCACAGGGTCCCCGGAATTCACCCCTCCACTTT. It encodes CASSSQGPRNSPLHF. Full variable domain (missing parts from reference TRBV7-9 and TRBJ1-6): DTGVSQNPRHKITKRGQNVTFRCDPISEHNRLYWYRQTLGQGPEFLTYFQNEAQLEKSRLLSDRFSAERPKGSFSTLEIQRTEQGDSAMYLCASSSQGPRNSPLHFGNGTRLTVT.